The following is a T cell receptor (beta chain) sequence with its context. These data originate in a study of blood T cell repertoires in COVID-19. Background on the study: Material from acute and convalescent COVID-19 was sourced from the United States, Italy and Spain. The cDNA or gDNA used as material had been derived from T cells, B-cell-depleted T cells, or PBMCs.

Per the study methods: Scientists estimated how many nucleated cells there were by amplifying reference gene primers. TCRdb keeps only in-frame clones here, not all; method: immunoSEQ multiplex PCR. Clone size and V and J calls were adopted from that table, with D and trimming inferred from the DNA. The repertoire includes tens of thousands of clones, just over 85% of them detected once, and approximately 7.2% sits in the top ten. Per the germline V gene, CDR1 is MNHEY and CDR2 is SVGAGI. This CDR3 comprises 14 residues. The V gene lost 4 bases and the J gene lost 2 bases, with 11 bases spanning the gap.

This TCR came from a man aged 45-65 years with active COVID-19. The gene calls are TRBV6-5 and TRBJ1-2, with a possible D match to TRBD1 (6 bases). Sequences were obtained from peripheral blood. This CDR3 reads CASSSGQRNYGYTF. The CDR3 nucleotides read TGTGCCAGCAGTTCCGGACAGCGAAACTATGGCTACACCTTC.